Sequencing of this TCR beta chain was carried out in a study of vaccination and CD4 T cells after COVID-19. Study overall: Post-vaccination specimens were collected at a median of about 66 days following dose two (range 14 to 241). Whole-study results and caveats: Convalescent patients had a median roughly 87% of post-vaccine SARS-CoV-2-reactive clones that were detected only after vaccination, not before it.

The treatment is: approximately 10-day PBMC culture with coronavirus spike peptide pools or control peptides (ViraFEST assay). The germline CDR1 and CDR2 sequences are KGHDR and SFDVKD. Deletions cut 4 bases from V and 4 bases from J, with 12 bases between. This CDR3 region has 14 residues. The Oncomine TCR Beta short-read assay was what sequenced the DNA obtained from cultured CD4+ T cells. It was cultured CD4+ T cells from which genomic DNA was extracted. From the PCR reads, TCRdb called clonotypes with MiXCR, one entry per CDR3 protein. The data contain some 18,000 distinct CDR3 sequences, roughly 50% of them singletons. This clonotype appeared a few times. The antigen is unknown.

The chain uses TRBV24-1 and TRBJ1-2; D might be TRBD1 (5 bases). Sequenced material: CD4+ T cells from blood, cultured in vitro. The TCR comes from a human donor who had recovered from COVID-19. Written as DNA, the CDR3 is TGTGCCACCAGTGAAACGGACATAGGCTATGGCTACACCTTC. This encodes CATSETDIGYGYTF.